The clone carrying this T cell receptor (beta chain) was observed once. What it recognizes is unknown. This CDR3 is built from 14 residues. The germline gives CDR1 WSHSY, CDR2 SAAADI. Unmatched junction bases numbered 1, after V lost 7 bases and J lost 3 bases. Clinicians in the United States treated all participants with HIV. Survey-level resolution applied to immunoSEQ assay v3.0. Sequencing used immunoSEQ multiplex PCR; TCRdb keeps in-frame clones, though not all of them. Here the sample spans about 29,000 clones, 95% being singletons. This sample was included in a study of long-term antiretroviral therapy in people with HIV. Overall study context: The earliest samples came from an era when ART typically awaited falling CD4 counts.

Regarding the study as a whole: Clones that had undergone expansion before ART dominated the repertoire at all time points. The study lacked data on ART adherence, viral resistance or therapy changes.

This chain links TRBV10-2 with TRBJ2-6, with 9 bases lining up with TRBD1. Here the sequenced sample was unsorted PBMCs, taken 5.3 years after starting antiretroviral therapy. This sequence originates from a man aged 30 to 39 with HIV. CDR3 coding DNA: TGCGCCAGCAACAGGGGGCGTGGGGCCAACGTCCTGACTTTC. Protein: CASNRGRGANVLTF.